Below are 3 T cell receptor beta chains sequenced from a single sample in a study of response to subunit inactivated influenza vaccine. TCRdb recomputed calls from the RT-PCR reads with MiXCR, one row per CDR3 protein. This sample has about 170,000 distinct CDR3 sequences; approximately 12% occur once, and the top ten carry 25% to 30%. This sample also belongs to another study, concerning T cells expressing NK-cell markers. This second report adds: The cDNA for TCR beta came from 5'RACE template switching with UMIs.

The source was CD8+ T cells sorted from PBMCs, collected 12 days after vaccination. Receptors were obtained from a man aged 50 to 59 who received an inactivated influenza vaccine.

Ten or more counts support this clonotype. V gene TRBV4-1 combines with J gene TRBJ2-7, with TRBD1 as a possible D gene (5 bases). The ends were cut back, 3 bases at V and 0 bases at J, with 15 bases in the middle. The length of the CDR3 is 16 residues. Germline CDR1 and CDR2: MGHRA and YSYEKL. In nucleotides, the CDR3 is TGCGCCAGCAGCCAGGTGGGGCAGGGTTTCTCCTACGAGCAGTACTTC. It encodes CASSQVGQGFSYEQYF.

Ten or more counts support this clonotype. The chain couples TRBV6-4 to TRBJ2-1, with D hard to call. Germline lookup yields CDR1 MRHNA and CDR2 SNTAGT. The CDR3 consists of 11 residues. V was shortened by 3 bases and J by 7 bases, with 4 bases between the two germline ends. The chain's CDR3 is CASSEGNEQFF. The DNA for the CDR3 is TGTGCCAGCAGTGAAGGGAATGAGCAGTTCTTC.

This clonotype was detected a few times. The chain carries TRBV27 and TRBJ2-1; weak D call: TRBD2 (7 bases). Between the trimmed V and J ends, which lost 5 bases and 2 bases, there was a span of 13 bases. The CDR3 has 15 residues. The V gene's germline CDR1 is MNHEY and CDR2 SMNVEV (reference sequence). The CDR3: CASSNGGPPYNEQFF. The CDR3 DNA follows: TGTGCCAGCAGTAACGGGGGGCCCCCCTACAATGAGCAGTTCTTC.